A single sample gave rise to the 4 T cell receptor beta chains below, sequenced in a study of T-cell memory formation after mild COVID-19. Via MiXCR, TCRdb re-called the 5' RACE reads, giving one row per CDR3 protein. The sample shows around 420,000 distinct CDR3 sequences, 20% to 30% of them seen only once. Sequencing was performed on PBMCs or a T cell subset sorted from them (not recorded which). The receptors were sampled from an adult woman who had mild COVID-19 (a few samples of this study predate the infection). Cell type and time point are not known.

V gene TRBV7-9 combines with J gene TRBJ2-1; 8 bases map to TRBD2. The germline gives CDR1 SEHNR, CDR2 FQNEAQ (reference sequence). Trimming removed 5 bases from V and 5 bases from J; junction bases left unmatched: 5. The CDR3 covers 14 residues. The CDR3 sequence: CASSASSGHNEQFF. The DNA for the CDR3 is TGTGCCAGCAGCGCGTCTAGCGGGCACAATGAGCAGTTCTTC. Supplemented by reference TRBV7-9 and TRBJ2-1, the full variable domain reads DTGVSQNPRHKITKRGQNVTFRCDPISEHNRLYWYRQTLGQGPEFLTYFQNEAQLEKSRLLSDRFSAERPKGSFSTLEIQRTEQGDSAMYLCASSASSGHNEQFFGPGTRLTVL.

V gene TRBV6-1 combines with J gene TRBJ1-5, with D tentatively TRBD1 (5 bases). V was cut by 2 bases and J by 3 bases, with 11 bases left in between. This CDR3 has 15 residues. The V gene's germline CDR1 is MNHNS and CDR2 SASEGT. DNA for the CDR3: TGTGCCAGCAGTGAAATTGGCAGGGACAATCAGCCCCAGCATTTT. Its translation is CASSEIGRDNQPQHF.

In DNA, the CDR3 is TGCGCCAGCAGGACTCCGGGGCGAGGGGTGAATGAGCAGTTCTTC. It specifies CASRTPGRGVNEQFF. The chain links TRBV5-1 to TRBJ2-1, with D perhaps being TRBD1 or TRBD2 (5 bases each). The V gene's germline CDR1 is SGHRS and CDR2 YFSETQ. Trimming stripped 5 bases from V and 7 bases from J, with 19 bases between. The CDR3 is 15 residues long.

The V call is TRBV7-9, the J call TRBJ1-2; weak D call: TRBD1 (5 bases). Trimming left V 4 bases short and J 3 bases short, with 18 bases between. The V gene's germline CDR1 is SEHNR and CDR2 FQNEAQ (reference sequence). There are 16 residues in the CDR3. CDR3 nucleotides: TGTGCCAGCAGCTCAGGGACCGCATACGGTTACTATGGCTACACCTTC. Protein product: CASSSGTAYGYYGYTF.